This TCR beta chain emerged from a study of Graves' ophthalmopathy and Graves' hyperthyroidism. The table lists this clonotype with a few counts. Beta-chain TCR CDR3 regions were amplified from RNA transcripts. RT-PCR with HTBI primers came first, then second-round multiplex PCR. TCRdb used MiXCR to reprocess the multiplex PCR reads, holding one entry per CDR3 protein. The sample carries 680,000 or so distinct CDR3 sequences, 20% to 25% recorded once. This CDR3 is built from 17 residues. V dropped 2 bases and J dropped 2 bases, with 19 bases sitting between them. Germline CDR1 and CDR2: MDHEN and SYDVKM.

The chain links TRBV28 to TRBJ2-7; weak D call: TRBD1 (6 bases). The sequence was collected from a young woman with stable Graves' hyperthyroidism. Some clones in this sample may be carry-over from other donors' samples. Source material: peripheral blood. This CDR3 is CASSLPIRQDQTYEQYF. Written as DNA, the CDR3 is TGTGCCAGCAGTTTACCTATAAGACAGGACCAAACCTACGAGCAGTACTTC.